This TCR beta chain was retrieved from a study of shared clonotypes between healthy human individuals. Study-wide results and limits: Naive CD4 clonotype sharing across a handful of donors was approximately 5.2%. Rarefaction revealed incomplete sorted-subset sequencing despite large depth.

With respect to this clone: Its target is unknown.

Researchers ran the assay at a deep level. Generated by immunoSEQ multiplex PCR, the TCRdb table keeps only in-frame clones and is missing some. The profile shows approximately 2.5 million clones, just over 90% of them singletons. The study enrolled healthy HIV-negative adults without recent acute infections or vaccinations as donors. The germline V gene encodes CDR1 MDHEN and CDR2 SYDVKM. The CDR3 loop spans 15 amino acids. With 6 bases removed from V and 10 bases from J, the gap between germline ends came to 19 bases. The gene calls are TRBV28 and TRBJ1-6, with a tentative D call TRBD1 (5 bases). The TCR originated in a man younger than 30 in good health. Sequenced sample: naive CD4+ T cells sorted from blood. The subset: CD45RA+ positively selected. For the CDR3, the DNA is TGTGCCAGCAGCCCTAGGGGTGGGGGTAAGTCACCCCTCCACTTT. Amino acid sequence: CASSPRGGGKSPLHF. The complete variable domain, with remaining parts taken from reference TRBV28 and TRBJ1-6, reads DVKVTQSSRYLVKRTGEKVFLECVQDMDHENMFWYRQDPGLGLRLIYFSYDVKMKEKGDIPEGYSVSREKKERFSLILESASTNQTSMYLCASSPRGGGKSPLHFGNGTRLTVT.